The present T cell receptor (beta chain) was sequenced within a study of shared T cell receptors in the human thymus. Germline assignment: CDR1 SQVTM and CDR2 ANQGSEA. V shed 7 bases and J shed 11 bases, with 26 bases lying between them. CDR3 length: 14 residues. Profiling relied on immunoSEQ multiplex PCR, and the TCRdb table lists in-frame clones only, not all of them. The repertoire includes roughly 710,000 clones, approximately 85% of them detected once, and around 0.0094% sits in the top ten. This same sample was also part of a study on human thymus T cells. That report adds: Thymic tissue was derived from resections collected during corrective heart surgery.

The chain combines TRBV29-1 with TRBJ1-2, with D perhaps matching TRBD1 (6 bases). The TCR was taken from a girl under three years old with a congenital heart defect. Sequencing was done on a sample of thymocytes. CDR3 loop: CSANEEATGQRYTF. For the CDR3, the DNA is TGCAGCGCCAATGAAGAGGCGACCGGACAGCGTTACACCTTC.